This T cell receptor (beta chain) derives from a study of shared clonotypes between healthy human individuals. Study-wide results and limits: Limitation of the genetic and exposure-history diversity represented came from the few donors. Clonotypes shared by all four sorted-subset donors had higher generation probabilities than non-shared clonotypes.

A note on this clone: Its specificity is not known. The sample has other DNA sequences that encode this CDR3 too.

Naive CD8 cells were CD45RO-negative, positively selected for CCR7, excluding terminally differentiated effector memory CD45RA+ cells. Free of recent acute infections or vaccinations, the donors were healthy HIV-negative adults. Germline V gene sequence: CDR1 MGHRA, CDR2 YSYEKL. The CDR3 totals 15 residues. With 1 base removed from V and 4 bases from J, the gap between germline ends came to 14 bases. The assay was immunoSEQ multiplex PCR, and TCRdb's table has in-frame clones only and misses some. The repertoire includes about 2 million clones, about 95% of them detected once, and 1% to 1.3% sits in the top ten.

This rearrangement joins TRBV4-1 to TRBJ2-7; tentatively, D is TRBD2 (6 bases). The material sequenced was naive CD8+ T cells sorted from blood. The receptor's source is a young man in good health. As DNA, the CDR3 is TGCGCCAGCAGCCAAGGGGGACTTGGCGATTACGAGCAGTACTTC. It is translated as CASSQGGLGDYEQYF.